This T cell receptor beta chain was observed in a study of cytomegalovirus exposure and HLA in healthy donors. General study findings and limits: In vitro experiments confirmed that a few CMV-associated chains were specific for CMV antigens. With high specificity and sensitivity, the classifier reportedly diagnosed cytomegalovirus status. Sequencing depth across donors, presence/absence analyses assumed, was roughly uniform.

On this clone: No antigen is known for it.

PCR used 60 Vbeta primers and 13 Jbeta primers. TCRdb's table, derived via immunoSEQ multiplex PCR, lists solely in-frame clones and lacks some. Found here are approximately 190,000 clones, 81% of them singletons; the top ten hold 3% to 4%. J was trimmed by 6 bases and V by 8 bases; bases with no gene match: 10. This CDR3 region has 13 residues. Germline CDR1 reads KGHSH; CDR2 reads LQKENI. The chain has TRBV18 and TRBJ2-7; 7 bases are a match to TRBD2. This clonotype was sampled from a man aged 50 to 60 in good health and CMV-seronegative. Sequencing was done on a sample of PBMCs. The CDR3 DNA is TGTGCCAGCGACCCCGGCTCGGGGGGCGAGCAGTACTTC. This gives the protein CASDPGSGGEQYF.